This entry features one T cell receptor beta chain sequence. The assay was immunoSEQ multiplex PCR, and TCRdb's table has in-frame clones only and misses some. The repertoire holds 45,000 to 65,000 clones, with over 90% as singletons. The sample comes from a study of technical replicates of blood from several donors. The CDR3 length is 15 residues. Germline values: CDR1 SGDLS, CDR2 YYNGEE. The V and J ends lost 4 bases and 3 bases respectively, with 14 bases between them. Sequencing input: PBMCs. The clonotype was recovered from a human donor in good health. Some clones in this sample may be carry-over from other donors' samples. The chain couples TRBV9 to TRBJ1-5, with D tentatively TRBD1 (5 bases). For the CDR3, the DNA is TGTGCCAGCAGCAAGGGAGGGGCCCCCAATCAGCCCCAGCATTTT. Translation gives CASSKGGAPNQPQHF. The complete variable domain, with remaining parts taken from reference TRBV9 and TRBJ1-5, reads DSGVTQTPKHLITATGQRVTLRCSPRSGDLSVYWYQQSLDQGLQFLIQYYNGEERAKGNILERFSAQQFPDLHSELNLSSLELGDSALYFCASSKGGAPNQPQHFGDGTRLSIL.